A single sample gave rise to the 13 T cell receptor beta chains below, sequenced in a study of control samples from healthy donors and cancer patients. The protocol was immunoSEQ multiplex PCR, while the TCRdb copy is restricted to in-frame clones and leaves out a portion. The data hold some 160,000 clones, with around nine tenths observed a single time. Source material: blood. These receptors all stem from a man aged 25 to 40 in good health.

The chain uses TRBV5-1 and TRBJ1-5; D is unresolved. Germline-derived CDR1 and CDR2 are SGHRS and YFSETQ. This CDR3 region has 19 residues. Trimming removed 6 bases from V and 0 bases from J, with 25 bases in between. The DNA for the CDR3 is TGCGCCAGCAAGGTTGGGCCGGACCATTTCCCCTCTAGCAATCAGCCCCAGCATTTT. Translation gives CASKVGPDHFPSSNQPQHF.

This clone came up a few times. The chain carries TRBV7-2 and TRBJ2-3, with D perhaps TRBD1 or TRBD2 (5 bases each). The CDR3 has 13 amino acids. The V end lost 5 bases, the J end lost 5 bases, and 11 bases lay between the germline ends. Germline lookup yields CDR1 SGHTA and CDR2 FQGNSA. The CDR3 DNA follows: TGTGCCAGCAGCACGGGACCCAGAGATACGCAGTATTTT. This gives the protein CASSTGPRDTQYF.

Comment on this clone: One junction end disagrees with the germline gene, perhaps due to a read error. The J gene is TRBJ2-1, the V gene TRBV7-7, with 11 positions matching TRBD2. Germline V lookup: CDR1 SSHAT, CDR2 FNYEAQ (reference sequence). The CDR3 consists of 14 residues. In DNA form, the CDR3 reads TGTGCTAGCAGCTTAGAACTAGCGGGAGATGAGCAGTTCTTC. This sequence encodes CASSLELAGDEQFF.

This chain connects TRBV10-3 to TRBJ2-1; 11 nucleotides agree with TRBD2. Trimming removed 3 bases from V and 8 bases from J; junction bases left unmatched: 9. The CDR3 sequence is 16 residues long. Germline V CDR1 and CDR2: ENHRY, SYGVKD. In DNA form, the CDR3 reads TGTGCCATCAGTGATCTTACTAGCGGGAGCCCCGATGAGCAGTTCTTC. It codes for CAISDLTSGSPDEQFF.

The chain employs TRBV2 and TRBJ2-2, with D maybe TRBD2 (5 bases). Germline V gives CDR1 SNHLY, CDR2 FYNNEI. The CDR3 sequence is 15 residues long. Trimming took off 4 bases at V and 1 base at J, with 10 bases between the two ends. The CDR3 protein is CASSVSGLNTGELFF. The CDR3 nucleotides read TGTGCCAGCAGTGTAAGCGGTCTGAACACCGGGGAGCTGTTTTTT. The variable domain in full, with the rest retrieved from reference TRBV2 and TRBJ2-2, is EPEVTQTPSHQVTQMGQEVILRCVPISNHLYFYWYRQILGQKVEFLVSFYNNEISEKSEIFDDQFSVERPDGSNFTLKIRSTKLEDSAMYFCASSVSGLNTGELFFGEGSRLTVL.

The chain has TRBV6-1 and TRBJ2-3, with 12 bases fitting TRBD2. V shed 0 bases, J shed 2 bases, and the junction held 6 bases outside the gene matches. This CDR3 contains 18 residues. CDR1 and CDR2 from the germline V gene are MNHNS and SASEGT. In DNA, the CDR3 is TGTGCCAGCAGTGAAGCACTAGCGGGGGGCGCACTCACAGATACGCAGTATTTT. Amino acids: CASSEALAGGALTDTQYF.

This chain joins TRBV5-4 and TRBJ1-2, with 11 bases aligning to TRBD1. V lost 4 bases, J lost 5 bases, and 4 bases stayed unmatched. The CDR3 sequence is 14 residues long. Germline V gives CDR1 SGHNT, CDR2 YYREEE (reference sequence). The CDR3 region is CASSTGQGGYGYTF. For the CDR3, the DNA is TGTGCCAGCAGCACGGGACAGGGGGGTTATGGCTACACCTTC.

The rearrangement joins TRBV3-1 (or the pseudogene TRBV3-2) to TRBJ2-7, with TRBD1 matching over 7 bases. The CDR3 has 13 residues. With V trimmed by 6 bases and J by 5 bases, 7 bases remained unmatched. CDR1 LGHDT and CDR2 YNNKEL come from the germline V gene (reference sequence). The CDR3 here is CASSRQGVHEQYF. The CDR3 region has the DNA TGTGCCAGCAGTCGACAGGGTGTCCACGAGCAGTACTTC.

This chain links TRBV24-1 with TRBJ2-3; TRBD2 matches at 8 bases. Trimming cost V 4 bases and J 13 bases; bases outside gene matches: 9. CDR1 and CDR2 (germline): KGHDR, SFDVKD. The CDR3 extends over 13 amino acids. The CDR3 bases are TGTGCCACCAGTGAGGCGGGACTAGAGTATGAGTATTTT. It yields the protein CATSEAGLEYEYF.

The rearrangement joins TRBV9 to TRBJ1-5; possibly TRBD1 for D (6 bases). The CDR3 runs to 14 residues. Trimming removed 0 bases from V and 7 bases from J, with 11 bases in between. Germline lookup yields CDR1 SGDLS and CDR2 YYNGEE. The CDR3 spells CASSVGRGGQPQHF. DNA of the CDR3: TGTGCCAGCAGCGTAGGAAGAGGGGGACAGCCCCAGCATTTT.

The gene calls are TRBV5-6 and TRBJ1-1, with no clear D. CDR1 is SGHDT and CDR2 is YYEEEE in the germline V gene. The CDR3 extends over 14 amino acids. V was clipped by 4 bases and J by 4 bases, with 14 bases between them. The CDR3 protein is CASSPNFRATEAFF. The CDR3 DNA follows: TGTGCCAGCAGCCCGAATTTCCGGGCCACTGAAGCTTTCTTT.

This clone was seen once. The V gene is TRBV27, the J gene TRBJ2-7, with 7 bases lining up with TRBD1. The V segment lost 6 bases and the J segment 2 bases; nucleotides outside the gene matches: 10. The CDR3 has 15 residues. Germline-derived CDR1 and CDR2 are MNHEY and SMNVEV (reference sequence). CDR3 in amino acids: CASSFLTGSPYEQYF. The CDR3 DNA follows: TGTGCCAGCAGCTTCCTGACAGGGAGTCCCTACGAGCAGTACTTC.

The chain joins TRBV19 to TRBJ1-1, with 7 nucleotides matching TRBD1. In germline, CDR1 is LNHDA, CDR2 SQIVND (reference sequence). The CDR3 length is 13 residues. The trim removed 10 bases at V and 5 bases at J, leaving 10 bases unmatched. Here the CDR3 reads CATRQGGRTEAFF. Written as DNA, the CDR3 is TGTGCCACTCGACAGGGAGGGAGAACTGAAGCTTTCTTT. The complete variable domain, with remaining parts taken from reference TRBV19 and TRBJ1-1, reads DGGITQSPKYLFRKEGQNVTLSCEQNLNHDAMYWYRQDPGQGLRLIYYSQIVNDFQKGDIAEGYSVSREKKESFPLTVTSAQKNPTAFYLCATRQGGRTEAFFGQGTRLTVV.